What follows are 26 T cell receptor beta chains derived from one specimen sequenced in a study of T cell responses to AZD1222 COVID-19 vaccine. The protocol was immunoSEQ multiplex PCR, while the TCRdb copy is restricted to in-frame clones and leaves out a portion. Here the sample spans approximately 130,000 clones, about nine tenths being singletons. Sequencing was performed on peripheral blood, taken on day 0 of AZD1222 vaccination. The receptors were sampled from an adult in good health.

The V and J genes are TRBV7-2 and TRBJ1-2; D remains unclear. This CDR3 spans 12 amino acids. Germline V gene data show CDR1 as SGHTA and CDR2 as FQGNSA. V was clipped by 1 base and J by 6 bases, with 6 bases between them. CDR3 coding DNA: TGTGCCAGCAGCTTAGGTGGAGATGGCTACACCTTC. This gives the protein CASSLGGDGYTF. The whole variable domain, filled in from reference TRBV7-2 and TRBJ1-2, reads GAGVSQSPSNKVTEKGKDVELRCDPISGHTALYWYRQSLGQGLEFLIYFQGNSAPDKSGLPSDRFSAERTGGSVSTLTIQRTQQEDSAVYLCASSLGGDGYTFGSGTRLTVV.

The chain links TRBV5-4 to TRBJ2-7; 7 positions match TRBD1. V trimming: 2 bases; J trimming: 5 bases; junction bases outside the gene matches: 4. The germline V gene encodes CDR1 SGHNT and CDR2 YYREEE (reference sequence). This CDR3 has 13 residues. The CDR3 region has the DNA TGTGCCAGCAGCTTAGTGACAGGGCACGAGCAGTACTTC. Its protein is CASSLVTGHEQYF.

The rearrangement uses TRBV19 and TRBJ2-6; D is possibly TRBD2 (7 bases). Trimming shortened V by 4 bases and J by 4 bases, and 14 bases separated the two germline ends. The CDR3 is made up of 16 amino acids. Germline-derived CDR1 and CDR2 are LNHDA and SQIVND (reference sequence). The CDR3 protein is CASSSPGGTGANVLTF. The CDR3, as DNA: TGTGCCAGTAGTAGCCCGGGGGGCACGGGGGCCAACGTCCTGACTTTC. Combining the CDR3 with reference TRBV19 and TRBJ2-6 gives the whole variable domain DGGITQSPKYLFRKEGQNVTLSCEQNLNHDAMYWYRQDPGQGLRLIYYSQIVNDFQKGDIAEGYSVSREKKESFPLTVTSAQKNPTAFYLCASSSPGGTGANVLTFGAGSRLTVL.

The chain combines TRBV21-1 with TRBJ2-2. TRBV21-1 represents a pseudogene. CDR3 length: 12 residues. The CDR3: CASSKNTGELFF. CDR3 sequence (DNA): TGTGCCAGCAGCAAAAACACCGGGGAGCTGTTTTTT.

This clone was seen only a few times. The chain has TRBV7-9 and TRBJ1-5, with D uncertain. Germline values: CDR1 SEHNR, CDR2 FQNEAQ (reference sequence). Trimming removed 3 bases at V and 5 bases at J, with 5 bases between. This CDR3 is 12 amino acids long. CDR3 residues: CASSLVDQPQHF. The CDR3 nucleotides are TGTGCCAGCAGCTTGGTTGATCAGCCCCAGCATTTT.

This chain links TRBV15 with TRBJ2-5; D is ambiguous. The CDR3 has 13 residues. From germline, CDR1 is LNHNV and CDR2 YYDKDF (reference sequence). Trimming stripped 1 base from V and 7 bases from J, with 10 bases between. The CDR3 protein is CATSRGRSGTQYF. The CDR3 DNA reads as TGTGCCACCAGCAGAGGGCGGTCAGGGACCCAGTACTTC.

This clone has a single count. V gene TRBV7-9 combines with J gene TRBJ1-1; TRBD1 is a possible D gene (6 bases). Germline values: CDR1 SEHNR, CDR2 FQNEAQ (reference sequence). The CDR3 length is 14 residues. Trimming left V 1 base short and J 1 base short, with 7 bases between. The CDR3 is CASSLEQGNTEAFF. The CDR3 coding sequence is TGTGCCAGCAGCTTAGAACAGGGGAACACTGAAGCTTTCTTT.

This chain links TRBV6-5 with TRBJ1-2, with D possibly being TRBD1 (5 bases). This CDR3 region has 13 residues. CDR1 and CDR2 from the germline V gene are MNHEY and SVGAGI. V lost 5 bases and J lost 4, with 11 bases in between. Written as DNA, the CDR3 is TGTGCCAGCAGTCAGGGAATGCTCTATGGCTACACCTTC. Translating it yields CASSQGMLYGYTF.

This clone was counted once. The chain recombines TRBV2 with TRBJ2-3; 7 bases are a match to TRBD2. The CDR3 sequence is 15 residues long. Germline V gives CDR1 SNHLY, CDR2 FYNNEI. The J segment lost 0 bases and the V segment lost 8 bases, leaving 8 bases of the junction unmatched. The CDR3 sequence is CASAESGISTDTQYF. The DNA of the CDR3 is TGTGCCAGCGCCGAAAGCGGGATCAGCACAGATACGCAGTATTTT.

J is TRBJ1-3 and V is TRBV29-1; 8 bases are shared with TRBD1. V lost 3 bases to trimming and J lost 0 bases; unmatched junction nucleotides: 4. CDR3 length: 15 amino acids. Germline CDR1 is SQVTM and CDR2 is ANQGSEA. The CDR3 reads CSVDGDRSSGNTIYF. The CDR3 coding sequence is TGCAGCGTTGACGGGGACAGGAGCTCTGGAAACACCATATATTTT.

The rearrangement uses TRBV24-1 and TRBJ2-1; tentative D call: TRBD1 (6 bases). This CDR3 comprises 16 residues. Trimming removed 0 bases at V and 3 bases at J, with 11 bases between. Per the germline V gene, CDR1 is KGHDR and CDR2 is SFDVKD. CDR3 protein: CATSDLYGDNYNEQFF. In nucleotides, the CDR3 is TGTGCCACCAGTGATTTGTACGGGGACAACTACAATGAGCAGTTCTTC.

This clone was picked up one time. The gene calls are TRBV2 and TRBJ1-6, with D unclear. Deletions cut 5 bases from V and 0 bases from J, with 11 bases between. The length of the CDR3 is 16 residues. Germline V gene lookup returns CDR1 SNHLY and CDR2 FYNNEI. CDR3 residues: CASSPKIGSYNSPLHF. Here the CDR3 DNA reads TGTGCCAGCAGTCCTAAAATTGGCTCCTATAATTCACCCCTCCACTTT. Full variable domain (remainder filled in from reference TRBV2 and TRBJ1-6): EPEVTQTPSHQVTQMGQEVILRCVPISNHLYFYWYRQILGQKVEFLVSFYNNEISEKSEIFDDQFSVERPDGSNFTLKIRSTKLEDSAMYFCASSPKIGSYNSPLHFGNGTRLTVT.

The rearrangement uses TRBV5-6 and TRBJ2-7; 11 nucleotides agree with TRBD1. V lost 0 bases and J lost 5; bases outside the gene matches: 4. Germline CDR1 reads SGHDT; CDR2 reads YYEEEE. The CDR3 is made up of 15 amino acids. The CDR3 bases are TGTGCCAGCAGCTTGGCAGGACAGGGGGCAGACGAGCAGTACTTC. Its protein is CASSLAGQGADEQYF.

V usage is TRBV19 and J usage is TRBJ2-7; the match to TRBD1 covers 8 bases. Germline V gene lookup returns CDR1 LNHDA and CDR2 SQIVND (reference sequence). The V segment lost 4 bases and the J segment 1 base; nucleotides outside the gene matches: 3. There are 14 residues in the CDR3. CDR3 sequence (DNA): TGTGCCAGTAGTAGACAGGGGCTATCCTACGAGCAGTACTTC. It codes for CASSRQGLSYEQYF.

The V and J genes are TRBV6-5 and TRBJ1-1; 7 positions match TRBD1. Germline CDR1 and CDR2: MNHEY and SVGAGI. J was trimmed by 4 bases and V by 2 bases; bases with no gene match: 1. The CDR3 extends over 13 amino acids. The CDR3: CASSYGQATEAFF. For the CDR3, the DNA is TGTGCCAGCAGTTACGGACAGGCCACTGAAGCTTTCTTT.

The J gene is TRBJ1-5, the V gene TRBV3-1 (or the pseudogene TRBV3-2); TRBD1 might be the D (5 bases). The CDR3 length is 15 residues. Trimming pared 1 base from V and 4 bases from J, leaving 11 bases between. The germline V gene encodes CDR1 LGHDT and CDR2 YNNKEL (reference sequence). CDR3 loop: CASSQGSGTNQPQHF. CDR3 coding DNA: TGTGCCAGCAGCCAAGGCTCCGGGACGAATCAGCCCCAGCATTTT.

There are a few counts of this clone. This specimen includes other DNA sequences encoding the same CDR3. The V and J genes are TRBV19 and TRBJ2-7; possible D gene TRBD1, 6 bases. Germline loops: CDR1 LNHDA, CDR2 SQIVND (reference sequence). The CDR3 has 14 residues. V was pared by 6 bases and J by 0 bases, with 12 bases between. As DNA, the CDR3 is TGTGCCAGTAGCCGACAGGAATCCTCCTACGAGCAGTACTTC. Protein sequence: CASSRQESSYEQYF.

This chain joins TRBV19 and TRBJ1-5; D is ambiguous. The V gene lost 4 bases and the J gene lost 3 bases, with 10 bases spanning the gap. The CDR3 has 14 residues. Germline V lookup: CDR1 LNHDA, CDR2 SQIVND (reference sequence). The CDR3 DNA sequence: TGTGCCAGTAGTAGTACACATATCAATCAGCCCCAGCATTTT. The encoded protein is CASSSTHINQPQHF.

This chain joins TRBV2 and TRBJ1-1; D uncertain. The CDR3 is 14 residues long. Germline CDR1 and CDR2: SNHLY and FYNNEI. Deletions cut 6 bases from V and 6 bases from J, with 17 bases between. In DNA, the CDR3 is TGTGCCAGCAGGGTCGACCAGCTTTTGGCTGAAGCTTTCTTT. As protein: CASRVDQLLAEAFF.

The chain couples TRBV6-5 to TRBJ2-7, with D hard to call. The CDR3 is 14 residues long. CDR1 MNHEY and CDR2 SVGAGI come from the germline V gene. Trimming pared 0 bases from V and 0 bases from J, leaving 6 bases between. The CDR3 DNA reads TGTGCCAGCAGTTACTCGGGGTCCTCCTACGAGCAGTACTTC. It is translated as CASSYSGSSYEQYF.

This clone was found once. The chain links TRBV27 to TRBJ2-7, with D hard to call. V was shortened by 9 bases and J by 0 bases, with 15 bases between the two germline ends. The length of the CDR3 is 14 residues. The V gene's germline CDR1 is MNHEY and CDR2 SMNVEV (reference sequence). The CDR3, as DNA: TGTGCCAGTAGTCTATTTTTCAGCTCCTACGAGCAGTACTTC. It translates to CASSLFFSSYEQYF.

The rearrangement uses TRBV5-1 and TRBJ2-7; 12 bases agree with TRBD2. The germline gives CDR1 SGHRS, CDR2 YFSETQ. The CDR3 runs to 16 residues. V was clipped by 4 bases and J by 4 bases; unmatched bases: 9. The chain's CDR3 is CASSPDPTSGRYEQYF. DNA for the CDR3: TGCGCCAGCAGCCCGGACCCGACTAGCGGGAGATACGAGCAGTACTTC.

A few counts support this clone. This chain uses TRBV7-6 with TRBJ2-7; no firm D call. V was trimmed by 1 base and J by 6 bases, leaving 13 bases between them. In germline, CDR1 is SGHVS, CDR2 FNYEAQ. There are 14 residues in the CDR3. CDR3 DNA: TGTGCCAGCAGCTTAGGAAAAGGGATAGGCGAGCAGTACTTC. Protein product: CASSLGKGIGEQYF.

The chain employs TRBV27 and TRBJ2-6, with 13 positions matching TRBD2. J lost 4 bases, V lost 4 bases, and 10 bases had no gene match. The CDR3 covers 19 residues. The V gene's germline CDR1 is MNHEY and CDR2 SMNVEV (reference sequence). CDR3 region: CASSSHGLAGAGGANVLTF. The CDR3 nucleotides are TGTGCCAGCAGTTCCCATGGACTAGCGGGAGCGGGGGGGGCCAACGTCCTGACTTTC.

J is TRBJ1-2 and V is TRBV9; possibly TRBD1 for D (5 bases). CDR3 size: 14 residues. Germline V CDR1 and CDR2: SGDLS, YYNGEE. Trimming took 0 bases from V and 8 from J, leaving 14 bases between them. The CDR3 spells CASSVGQGSLGYTF. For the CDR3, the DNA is TGTGCCAGCAGCGTAGGGCAGGGATCACTCGGCTACACCTTC.

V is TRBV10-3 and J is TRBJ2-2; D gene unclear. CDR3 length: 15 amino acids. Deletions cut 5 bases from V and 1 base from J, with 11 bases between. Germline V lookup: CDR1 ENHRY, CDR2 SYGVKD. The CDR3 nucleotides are TGTGCCATCAGTCCCCAGGTTGGGAACACCGGGGAGCTGTTTTTT. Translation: CAISPQVGNTGELFF.